This is a list of T cell receptor beta chains from one sample in a study of cytomegalovirus exposure and HLA in healthy donors. The assay was immunoSEQ multiplex PCR, and TCRdb's table has in-frame clones only and misses some. The table has roughly 120,000 clones, about 88% seen once. What was sequenced was PBMCs. Receptors were obtained from a woman younger than 30 in good health and CMV-seronegative. The CDR3 runs from the conserved cysteine through the conserved F or W. The D gene is left open where the match is weak. Only part of the rows carry a size: once, few, many, or a class if the clone is expanded.

abundance	d_gene	v_gene	j_gene	len	CDR3aa	CDR3nt
NA	TRBD1	TRBV15	TRBJ2-1	15	CATSSADRDVNEQFF	TGTGCCACCAGCTCAGCCGACAGGGATGTTAATGAGCAGTTCTTC
few	NA	TRBV9	TRBJ1-4	15	CASSVAGQGNEKLFF	TGTGCCAGCAGCGTAGCTGGCCAGGGCAACGAAAAACTGTTTTTT
NA	NA	TRBV15	TRBJ2-5	17	CATSREDSSLGWETQYF	TGTGCCACCAGCAGGGAGGACAGTTCTCTTGGGTGGGAGACCCAGTACTTC
NA	NA	TRBV27	TRBJ1-5	12	CARHNIHQPQHF	TGTGCCAGACACAACATTCATCAGCCCCAGCATTTT
NA	TRBD2	TRBV6-1	TRBJ2-5	13	CASKTSSSETQYF	TGTGCCAGCAAGACTAGCTCCTCAGAGACCCAGTACTTC
few	NA	TRBV7-8	TRBJ1-2	16	CASSLHGGRIFDGYTF	TGTGCCAGCAGCTTGCACGGGGGGAGGATCTTCGATGGCTACACCTTC
once	NA	TRBV6-1	TRBJ1-6	17	CASSEGQWASYNSPLHF	TGTGCCAGCAGTGAAGGGCAATGGGCCTCCTATAATTCACCCCTCCACTTT
NA	NA	TRBV30	TRBJ1-5	13	CAWSVQGNQPQHF	TGTGCCTGGAGTGTACAGGGAAATCAGCCCCAGCATTTT
NA	NA	TRBV7-6	TRBJ2-7	12	CASSRGSYEQYF	TGTGCCAGCAGCAGAGGGTCTTACGAGCAGTACTTC
NA	NA	TRBV7-6	TRBJ2-5	14	CASTRDSLAETQYF	TGTGCCAGCACCCGGGACTCCCTGGCGGAGACCCAGTACTTC
NA	NA	TRBV7-2	TRBJ1-2	14	CASSLEQGLGGYTF	TGTGCCAGCAGCTTAGAGCAGGGGTTGGGTGGCTACACCTTC
NA	NA	TRBV11-2	TRBJ1-1	12	CASSLPDTEAFF	TGTGCCAGCAGCTTGCCGGACACTGAAGCTTTCTTT
NA	TRBD1	TRBV28	TRBJ2-7	15	CASSEPGQWVSKQYF	TGTGCCAGCAGCGAGCCGGGACAGTGGGTCTCAAAGCAGTACTTC
NA	TRBD1	TRBV6-5	TRBJ1-2	14	CASSTTRGYYGYTF	TGTGCCAGCAGTACGACCAGGGGGTACTATGGCTACACCTTC
once	TRBD1	TRBV5-8	TRBJ1-5	16	CASSTGTGGISQPQHF	TGTGCCAGCAGCACCGGGACAGGGGGCATTAGTCAGCCCCAGCATTTT
NA	TRBD1	TRBV7-2	TRBJ2-7	16	CASSLQGQGVSYEQYF	TGTGCCAGCAGCCTCCAAGGACAGGGGGTTTCCTACGAGCAGTACTTC
once	TRBD2	TRBV9	TRBJ2-3	15	CASSASGGASDTQYF	TGTGCCAGCAGCGCTAGCGGGGGGGCTTCAGATACGCAGTATTTT
NA	NA	TRBV7-2	TRBJ2-1	12	CASSQTSYEQFF	TGTGCCAGCAGCCAAACTAGCTATGAGCAGTTCTTC